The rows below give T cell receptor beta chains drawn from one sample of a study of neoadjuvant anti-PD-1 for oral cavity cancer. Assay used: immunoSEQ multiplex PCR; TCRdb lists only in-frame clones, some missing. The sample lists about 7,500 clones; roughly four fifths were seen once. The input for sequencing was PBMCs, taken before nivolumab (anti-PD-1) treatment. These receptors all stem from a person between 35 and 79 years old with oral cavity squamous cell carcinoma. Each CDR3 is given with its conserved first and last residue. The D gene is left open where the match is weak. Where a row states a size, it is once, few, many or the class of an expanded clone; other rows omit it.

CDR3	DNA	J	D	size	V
CASSLGNTRQETQYF	TGCGCCAGCAGCTTGGGTAATACGCGCCAAGAGACCCAGTACTTC	TRBJ2-5	.	.	TRBV5-1
CASSPGGPGAEYF	TGTGCCAGCAGCCCGGGGGGTCCAGGGGCTGAGTACTTC	TRBJ2-7	.	.	TRBV7-9
CASSESLAGGSDTQYF	TGCGCCAGCAGTGAGTCCCTAGCGGGGGGCTCAGATACGCAGTATTTT	TRBJ2-3	TRBD2	.	TRBV10-1
CASSLFLFANQPQHF	TGTGCCAGCAGCTTATTTCTATTCGCTAATCAGCCCCAGCATTTT	TRBJ1-5	.	.	TRBV7-2
CASREATPTGSYGYTF	TGTGCCAGCAGAGAAGCGACCCCGACAGGCAGCTATGGCTACACCTTC	TRBJ1-2	.	few	TRBV6-1
CASSEQANTGELFF	TGTGCCAGCAGTGAACAAGCGAACACCGGGGAGCTGTTTTTT	TRBJ2-2	.	.	TRBV6-4
CASSLGQGFGYTF	TGTGCCAGCAGCTTGGGACAGGGTTTCGGCTACACCTTC	TRBJ1-2	TRBD1	.	TRBV5-5
CASSSSGGEGETQYF	TGTGCCAGCAGTTCTAGCGGGGGGGAAGGAGAGACCCAGTACTTC	TRBJ2-5	TRBD2	.	TRBV5-4
CASSLARGGNSPLHF	TGTGCCAGCAGCTTAGCCAGGGGAGGAAATTCACCCCTCCACTTT	TRBJ1-6	.	few	TRBV7-9
CASNQGNEQYF	TGCGCCAGCAACCAGGGGAACGAGCAGTACTTC	TRBJ2-7	.	once	TRBV5-1